The clone carrying this T cell receptor beta chain appeared a few times. What it binds is not known. Each CDR3 protein is one row after TCRdb ran MiXCR on the RT-PCR reads. The sample holds about half a million distinct CDR3 sequences, 6% to 9% seen once. V shed 6 bases and J 0 bases; nucleotides not matched to a gene: 8. Germline V gene lookup returns CDR1 ENHRY and CDR2 SYGVKD. This CDR3 spans 17 amino acids. The source of the sample is a study of response to subunit inactivated influenza vaccine. Study observations and caveats: New T cells are recruited in small numbers by each seasonal influenza vaccination, according to the authors' suggestion.

The clonotype was recovered from a man aged 50 to 75 who received an inactivated influenza vaccine. The rearrangement uses TRBV10-3 and TRBJ2-7; the match to TRBD2 covers 13 bases. The source material was PBMCs from blood, sampled less than 25 months after vaccination. CDR3 loop: CAISGTSGTHLSYEQYF. CDR3 DNA: TGTGCCATCAGCGGGACTAGCGGGACACACCTCTCCTACGAGCAGTACTTC.